This entry lists 18 T cell receptor beta chains sequenced from one sample in a study of blood T cells in healthy people across ages. Through a sample-barcoded 5' primer and a J-beta primer mix, a second PCR was run for roughly 6 to 11 cycles. TCRdb fed the 5' RACE reads into MiXCR, producing one record per CDR3 protein. The table has 650,000 or so distinct CDR3 sequences, over 40% seen once. Sequencing was performed on blood. The receptors stem from a woman of 80 years or more in good health.

This clonotype appeared many times. This chain connects TRBV20-1 to TRBJ2-5, with 7 bases aligning to TRBD1. The ends lost 0 bases at V and 9 bases at J; junction bases unmatched: 13. CDR1 is DFQATT, CDR2 SNEGSKA, per germline (reference sequence). This CDR3 has 15 residues. CDR3 sequence: CSARDPNRGRLPQYF. The DNA of the CDR3 is TGCAGTGCTAGAGATCCTAACAGGGGCCGACTTCCCCAGTACTTC.

V usage is TRBV28 and J usage is TRBJ2-1; D is perhaps TRBD1 (6 bases). The V gene lost 8 bases and the J gene lost 9 bases, with 11 bases spanning the gap. Germline loops: CDR1 MDHEN, CDR2 SYDVKM. The CDR3 totals 11 residues. CDR3 in amino acids: CASADRSEQFF. CDR3 nucleotides: TGTGCCAGCGCCGACAGGAGTGAGCAGTTCTTC.

Worth noting for this clonotype: A much larger clone lies one base from this, so it may be a read error. The rearrangement links TRBV5-8 to TRBJ1-2; no reliable D call. Germline loops: CDR1 SGHTS, CDR2 YDEGEE. The CDR3 runs 15 residues. CDR3 nucleotide sequence: TGTGCCCGCAGCGTTCGCAAGACCGGCCACTATGGCTACACCTTC. Translation: CARSVRKTGHYGYTF.

In its sample, this clonotype was seen many times. This chain links TRBV12-3 or TRBV12-4 with TRBJ2-5; TRBD1 might be the D (6 bases). Trimming cost V 7 bases and J 3 bases, with 12 bases left between them. CDR3 length: 13 residues. The CDR3 is CASILTGKETQYF. CDR3 nucleotides: TGTGCCAGCATTTTGACAGGAAAAGAGACCCAGTACTTC.

A word on this clonotype: With a much larger clone just one base away, this may be a read error. V and J are TRBV3-1 and TRBJ2-5; 7 positions agree with TRBD2. The CDR3 totals 15 residues. Germline V gene data show CDR1 as LGHDT and CDR2 as YNNKEL (reference sequence). DNA of the CDR3: TGTGCCGGCAGCCAATTGCGGGGGATCCAAGAGACCCAGTACTTC. It is translated as CAGSQLRGIQETQYF.

This clonotype was detected a few times. The chain employs TRBV3-1 and TRBJ2-1; D remains unclear. The CDR3 consists of 12 residues. V dropped 5 bases and J dropped 9 bases, with 11 bases sitting between them. Germline CDR1 reads LGHDT; CDR2 reads YNNKEL (reference sequence). Written as DNA, the CDR3 is TGTGCCAGCAGCATCGCTAGTCCTGAGCAGTTCTTC. This codes for CASSIASPEQFF.

This clonotype was seen at least ten times. Here the CDR3 DNA reads TGCGCCAGCAGCTGGACGGACTATCCTTCCTACAATGAGCAGTTCTTC. It specifies CASSWTDYPSYNEQFF. This chain uses TRBV5-1 with TRBJ2-1, with D possibly matching TRBD2 (6 bases). Germline CDR1 reads SGHRS; CDR2 reads YFSETQ. V was trimmed by 3 bases and J by 1 base, leaving 14 bases between them. CDR3 length equals 16 residues. Full variable domain (remainder filled in from reference TRBV5-1 and TRBJ2-1): KAGVTQTPRYLIKTRGQQVTLSCSPISGHRSVSWYQQTPGQGLQFLFEYFSETQRNKGNFPGRFSGRQFSNSRSEMNVSTLELGDSALYLCASSWTDYPSYNEQFFGPGTRLTVL.

This clonotype has a handful of counts. The gene calls are TRBV2 and TRBJ1-4, with TRBD1 as a possible D gene (6 bases). Germline values: CDR1 SNHLY, CDR2 FYNNEI. This CDR3 has 12 residues. Written as DNA, the CDR3 is TGTGCTAGCTGTGTGGGGGGCGGAAAACTGTTTTTT. This codes for CASCVGGGKLFF.

Comments on this clonotype: Possible read error: a much larger clone is one base away. The chain couples TRBV24-1 to TRBJ1-5; the D is unclear. Germline V gene data show CDR1 as KGHDR and CDR2 as SFDVKD. Trimming pared 5 bases from V and 6 bases from J, leaving 13 bases between. This CDR3 comprises 14 residues. The CDR3 protein is CATSGSANSQPQHF. The CDR3 region has the DNA TGTGCCACCAGTGGCAGTGCTAACAGTCAGCCCCAGCATTTT.

This clonotype was found many times. J is TRBJ2-7 and V is TRBV28; 9 bases agree with TRBD2. The CDR3 contains 13 residues. Trimming at V came to 7 bases and at J to 3 bases, leaving 4 bases not matched to a gene. The germline V gene has CDR1 MDHEN and CDR2 SYDVKM. The CDR3: CASTLTSGYEQYF. The CDR3 nucleotides read TGTGCCAGCACGTTGACTAGCGGCTACGAGCAGTACTTC.

V is TRBV7-9 and J is TRBJ1-2; 9 nucleotides match TRBD1. This CDR3 has 15 amino acids. Unmatched junction bases numbered 7, after V lost 5 bases and J lost 3 bases. Germline CDR1 SEHNR, CDR2 FQNEAQ (reference sequence). The CDR3 region is CASSLGQGSYYGYTF. The CDR3, as DNA: TGTGCCAGCAGCCTAGGACAGGGGAGTTACTATGGCTACACCTTC.

Turning to this clonotype: A much larger clone differs by one base, so this may be a read error. The CDR3 loop reads CVSSPSPGGGNYGYTF. DNA for the CDR3: TGTGTCAGCAGTCCCTCCCCAGGGGGGGGTAACTATGGCTACACCTTC. V gene TRBV28 combines with J gene TRBJ1-2; 7 bases are a match to TRBD1. The CDR3 is 16 amino acids. The germline V gene encodes CDR1 MDHEN and CDR2 SYDVKM.

This clonotype was seen a few times. This chain uses TRBV11-1 with TRBJ2-1; the match to TRBD1 covers 10 bases. CDR3 size: 14 residues. CDR1 is SGHAT, CDR2 FQDESV, per germline (reference sequence). Germline trimming cut 4 bases from V and 10 bases from J; bases unmatched to any gene: 7. CDR3: CASSSGQGGREQFF. The DNA of the CDR3 is TGTGCCAGCAGCTCCGGACAGGGGGGTCGGGAGCAGTTCTTC.

Turning to this clonotype: A read error may produce the germline difference seen at one junction end. The CDR3 loop is CASGQNSDEQYF. The CDR3 DNA reads as TGTGCCAGCGGGCAAAACTCCGACGAGCAGTACTTC. The chain joins TRBV13 to TRBJ2-7; D uncertain. CDR1 is PRHDT, CDR2 FYEKMQ, per germline (reference sequence). This CDR3 region has 12 residues.

Worth noting for this clonotype: A much larger clone differs from this one at a single base, so this may be a read error. The gene calls are TRBV28 and TRBJ2-7, with 8 bases that match TRBD1. After removal of 6 bases from V and 5 bases from J, the junction contained 15 bases not matched to a gene. Germline CDR1 MDHEN, CDR2 SYDVKM. CDR3 length equals 16 residues. The DNA for the CDR3 is TGTGCCAGCAGCTTGGCAGGCGGGACAGGTACCGACGAGCAGTACTTC. This encodes CASSLAGGTGTDEQYF.

CDR3 region: CAIRGQGATDTQYF. CDR3 coding DNA: TGTGCCATCAGGGGACAGGGGGCTACAGATACGCAGTATTTT. The chain joins TRBV10-3 to TRBJ2-3, with TRBD1 matching 12 bases. Germline lookup yields CDR1 ENHRY and CDR2 SYGVKD. The CDR3 loop spans 14 amino acids. V shed 6 bases and J 3 bases; nucleotides not matched to a gene: 1.

The table lists this clonotype with many counts. This chain joins TRBV20-1 and TRBJ2-3; D is undetermined. With 7 bases removed from V and 0 bases from J, the gap between germline ends came to 14 bases. The CDR3 totals 14 residues. The germline gives CDR1 DFQATT, CDR2 SNEGSKA (reference sequence). CDR3 nucleotides: TGCAGTGTTGGGGATAACGTAAGCACAGATACGCAGTATTTT. Translating gives CSVGDNVSTDTQYF.

This clonotype was counted only a few times. The chain is built from TRBV3-1 and TRBJ2-3; 7 bases map to TRBD2. Germline V gene sequence: CDR1 LGHDT, CDR2 YNNKEL (reference sequence). The trim removed 2 bases at V and 8 bases at J, leaving 1 base unmatched. The CDR3 contains 12 residues. In DNA form, the CDR3 reads TGTGCCAGCAGCCAACTAGCGGCTACGCAGTATTTT. It encodes CASSQLAATQYF.